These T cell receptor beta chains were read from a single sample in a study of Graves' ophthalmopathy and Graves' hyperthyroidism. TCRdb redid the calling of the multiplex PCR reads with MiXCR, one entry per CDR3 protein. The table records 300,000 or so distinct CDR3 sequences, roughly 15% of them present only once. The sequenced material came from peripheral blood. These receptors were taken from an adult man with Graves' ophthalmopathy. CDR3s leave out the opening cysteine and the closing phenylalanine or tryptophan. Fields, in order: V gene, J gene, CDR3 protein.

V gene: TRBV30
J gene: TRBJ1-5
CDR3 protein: AWSSPNQPQH

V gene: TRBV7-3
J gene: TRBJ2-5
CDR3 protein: ASSSRPRCTQY

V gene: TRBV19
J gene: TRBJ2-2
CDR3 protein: ASDTGTGAGTGELF

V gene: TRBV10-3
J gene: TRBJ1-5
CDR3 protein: AIRGGVSNQPQH

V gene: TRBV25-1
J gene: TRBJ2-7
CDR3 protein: ASSESGKGNRY

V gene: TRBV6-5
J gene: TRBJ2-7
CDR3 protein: ASSPAGTEQY

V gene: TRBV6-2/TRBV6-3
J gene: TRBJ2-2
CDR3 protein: ASSWLQDGELF

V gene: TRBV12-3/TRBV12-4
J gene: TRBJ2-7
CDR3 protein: ASSSQTGADEQY

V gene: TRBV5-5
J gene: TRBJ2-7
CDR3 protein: ASSGGRSYEQY

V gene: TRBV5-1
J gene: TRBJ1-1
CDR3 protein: ASSSTGGAGNTEAF

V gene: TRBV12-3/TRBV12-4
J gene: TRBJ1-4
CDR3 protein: ASSLGQINEKLF

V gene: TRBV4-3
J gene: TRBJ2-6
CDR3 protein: ASSQVGAGDNVLT

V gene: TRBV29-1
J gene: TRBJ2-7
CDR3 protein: SVGVPGLAGVGAYEQY

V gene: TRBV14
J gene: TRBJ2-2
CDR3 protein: ASSALDKNTGELF

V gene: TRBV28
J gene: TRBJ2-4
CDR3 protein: ASSRSGAKNIQY

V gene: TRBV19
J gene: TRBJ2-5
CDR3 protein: ASSIDAAQETQY

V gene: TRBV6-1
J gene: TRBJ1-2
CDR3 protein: ASSPAIPPYGYT

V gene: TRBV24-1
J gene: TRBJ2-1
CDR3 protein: ATSDLEDRGPYNEQF

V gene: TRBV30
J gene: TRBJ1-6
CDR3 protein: AWSETGRNSPLH

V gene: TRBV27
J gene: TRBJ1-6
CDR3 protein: ATRQGNSPLH

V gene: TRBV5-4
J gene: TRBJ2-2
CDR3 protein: ASSLDARGGKTGELF

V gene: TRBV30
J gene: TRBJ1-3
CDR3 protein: AWSAGDGNTIY

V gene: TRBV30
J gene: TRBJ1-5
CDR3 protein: AWSEGRTGKEPQH

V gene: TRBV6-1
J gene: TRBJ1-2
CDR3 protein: ASSPSSGSDYGYT

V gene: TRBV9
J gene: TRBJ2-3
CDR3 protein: ASSVKDLAGGSDTQY

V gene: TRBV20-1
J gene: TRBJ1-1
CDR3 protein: SARNGWNTEAF

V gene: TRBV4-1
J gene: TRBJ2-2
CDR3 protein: ASSQLGIRNTGELF

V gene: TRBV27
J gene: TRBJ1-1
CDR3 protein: ASSLSVPGHPNTEAF

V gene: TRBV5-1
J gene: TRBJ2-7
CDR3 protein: ASSEEGKQY